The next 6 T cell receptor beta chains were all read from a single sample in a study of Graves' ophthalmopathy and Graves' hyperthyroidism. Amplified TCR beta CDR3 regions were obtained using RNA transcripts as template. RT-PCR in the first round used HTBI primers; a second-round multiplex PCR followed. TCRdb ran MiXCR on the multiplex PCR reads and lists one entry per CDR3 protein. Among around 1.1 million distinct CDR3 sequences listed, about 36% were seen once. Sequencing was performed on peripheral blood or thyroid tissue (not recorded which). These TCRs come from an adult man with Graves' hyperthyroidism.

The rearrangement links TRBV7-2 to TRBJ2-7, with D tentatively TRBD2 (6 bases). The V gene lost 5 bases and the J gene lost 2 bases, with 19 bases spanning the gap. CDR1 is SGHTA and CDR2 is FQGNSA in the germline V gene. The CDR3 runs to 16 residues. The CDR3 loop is CASSVGLPKLTYEQYF. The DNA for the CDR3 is TGTGCCAGCAGCGTGGGACTTCCGAAGTTGACCTACGAGCAGTACTTC.

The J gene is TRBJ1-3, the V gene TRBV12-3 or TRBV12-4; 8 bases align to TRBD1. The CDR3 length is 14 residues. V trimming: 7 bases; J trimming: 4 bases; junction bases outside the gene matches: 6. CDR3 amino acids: CASTDRGWGNTIYF. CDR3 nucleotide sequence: TGTGCCAGCACCGACAGGGGCTGGGGAAACACCATATATTTT.

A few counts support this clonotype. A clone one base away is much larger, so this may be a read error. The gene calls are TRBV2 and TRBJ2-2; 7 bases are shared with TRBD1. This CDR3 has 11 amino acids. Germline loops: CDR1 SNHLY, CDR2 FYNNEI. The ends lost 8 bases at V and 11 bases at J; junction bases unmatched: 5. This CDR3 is CASARTGELFF. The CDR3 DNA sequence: TGTGCCAGCGCTCGGACAGGCGAGCTGTTTTTT.

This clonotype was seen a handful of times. CDR3 nucleotides: TGTGCCAGCAGCCCCGGGGGGGGGGGTGTCGAGCAGTACTTC. This translates into CASSPGGGGVEQYF. This chain connects TRBV7-8 to TRBJ2-7, with 8 positions matching TRBD2. The CDR3 totals 14 residues. The germline gives CDR1 SGHVS, CDR2 FQNEAQ. V gave up 5 bases and J gave up 6 bases; unmatched junction bases: 9. The complete variable domain, with remaining parts taken from reference TRBV7-8 and TRBJ2-7, reads GAGVSQSPRYKVAKRGQDVALRCDPISGHVSLFWYQQALGQGPEFLTYFQNEAQLDKSGLPSDRFFAERPEGSVSTLKIQRTQQEDSAVYLCASSPGGGGVEQYFGPGTRLTVT.

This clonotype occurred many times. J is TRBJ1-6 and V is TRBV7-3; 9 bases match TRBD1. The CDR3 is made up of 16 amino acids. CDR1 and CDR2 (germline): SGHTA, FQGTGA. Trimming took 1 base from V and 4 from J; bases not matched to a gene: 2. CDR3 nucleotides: TGTGCCAGCAGCTTAAAGGGGACAGGGTATAATTCACCCCTCCACTTT. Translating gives CASSLKGTGYNSPLHF.

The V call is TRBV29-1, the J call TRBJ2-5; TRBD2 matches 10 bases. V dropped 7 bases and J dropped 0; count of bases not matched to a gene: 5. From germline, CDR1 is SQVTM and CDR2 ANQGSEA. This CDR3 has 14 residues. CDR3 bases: TGCAGCGCAGGGGGGACTAGCGACCAAGAGACCCAGTACTTC. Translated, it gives CSAGGTSDQETQYF.